Following are 30 T cell receptor beta chains from one sample sequenced in a study of blood T cells in healthy people across ages. A J-beta primer mix and a sample-barcoded 5' primer were used in a second PCR of roughly 7 to 12 cycles. TCRdb re-called the 5' RACE reads with MiXCR, one entry per CDR3 protein. Of approximately 2,000,000 distinct CDR3 sequences in the sample, around 42% were seen once. The specimen sequenced was blood. The source of these receptors is a human donor in good health.

There are a few counts of this clonotype. This chain joins TRBV7-2 and TRBJ2-3; 7 positions agree with TRBD2. The V segment lost 4 bases and the J segment 0 bases; nucleotides outside the gene matches: 7. Germline CDR1 SGHTA, CDR2 FQGNSA. This CDR3 contains 16 residues. CDR3 region: CASSWIAGTSTDTQYF. Written as DNA, the CDR3 is TGTGCCAGCAGCTGGATAGCGGGTACTAGCACAGATACGCAGTATTTT.

The chain joins TRBV6-2 or TRBV6-3 to TRBJ2-1; 7 bases line up with TRBD1. The last part of the DNA fits TRBJ2-7 better; the J call may be wrong. Germline V gene data show CDR1 as MNHEY and CDR2 as SVGEGT. The CDR3 spans 15 residues. CDR3 DNA: TGTGCCAGCAGTAAGGGGGACAGCTCCTACAATGAGCAGTACTTC. As protein: CASSKGDSSYNEQYF.

This clonotype was detected many times. This chain connects TRBV29-1 to TRBJ2-5; TRBD1 agrees at 9 bases. Near its end, the DNA agrees better with TRBJ2-7, so the J call may be wrong. Per germline, CDR1 SQVTM and CDR2 ANQGSEA. CDR3 length: 15 residues. The CDR3: CSVEDNDRGRYEQYF. The CDR3 nucleotides read TGCAGCGTTGAAGATAATGACAGGGGGAGGTACGAGCAGTACTTC.

This chain links TRBV24-1 with TRBJ2-5, with D possibly being TRBD2 (6 bases). CDR1 is KGHDR and CDR2 is SFDVKD in the germline V gene. The CDR3 covers 17 residues. V was shortened by 2 bases and J by 0 bases, with 15 bases between the two germline ends. This chain's CDR3 is CATSDSPSGEDQETQYF. CDR3 sequence (DNA): TGTGCCACCAGTGATTCCCCTTCGGGGGAGGACCAAGAGACCCAGTACTTC.

The rearrangement joins TRBV7-9 to TRBJ2-3, with D maybe TRBD1 (6 bases). V was pared by 2 bases and J by 1 base, with 22 bases between. Germline-derived CDR1 and CDR2 are SEHNR and FQNEAQ (reference sequence). The CDR3 covers 19 residues. The chain's CDR3 is CASSLFRGGRDIRTDTQYF. The DNA for the CDR3 is TGTGCCAGCAGCTTATTTAGGGGTGGCCGGGACATTCGCACAGATACGCAGTATTTT.

The rearrangement links TRBV6-6 to TRBJ2-5, with a possible D match to TRBD2 (5 bases). The V gene lost 6 bases and the J gene lost 5 bases, with 13 bases spanning the gap. Germline values: CDR1 MNHNY, CDR2 SVGAGI (reference sequence). This CDR3 comprises 13 residues. This CDR3 is CASRNLPGETQYF. The CDR3 region has the DNA TGTGCCAGCAGGAACCTCCCGGGGGAGACCCAGTACTTC.

The chain has TRBV5-5 and TRBJ1-1; no definite D call. The ends were cut back, 8 bases at V and 7 bases at J, with 27 bases in the middle. Germline CDR1 SGHKS, CDR2 YYEKEE (reference sequence). The CDR3 spans 16 residues. The CDR3 DNA is TGTGCCAGTAACCGTGCGGAAAACACCAATCGTCATGAAGCTTTCTTT. Its translation is CASNRAENTNRHEAFF.

This chain joins TRBV20-1 and TRBJ1-4, with TRBD1 matching over 7 bases. Germline CDR1 DFQATT, CDR2 SNEGSKA (reference sequence). V shed 0 bases, J shed 16 bases, and the junction held 14 bases outside the gene matches. The CDR3 has 14 amino acids. The CDR3 sequence: CSARELQGLDTQFF. The CDR3, as DNA: TGCAGTGCTAGAGAGCTACAGGGGTTGGATACGCAGTTTTTT.

The table lists this clonotype with a few counts. The CDR3 protein is CSAREGQGDGYTF. The CDR3 bases are TGCAGTGCTAGAGAGGGCCAGGGTGATGGCTACACCTTC. V and J are TRBV20-1 and TRBJ1-2, with D possibly matching TRBD1 (5 bases). V was trimmed by 0 bases and J by 6 bases, leaving 11 bases between them. Germline CDR1 DFQATT, CDR2 SNEGSKA (reference sequence). This CDR3 is built from 13 residues.

The chain joins TRBV7-2 to TRBJ1-6; TRBD1 agrees at 8 bases. Germline CDR1 reads SGHTA; CDR2 reads FQGNSA. This CDR3 comprises 15 residues. Trimming took 1 base from V and 8 from J; bases not matched to a gene: 4. In nucleotides, the CDR3 is TGTGCCAGCAGCTTAGGGACAGGGATGTATTCACCCCTCCACTTT. It specifies CASSLGTGMYSPLHF.

The chain combines TRBV7-2 with TRBJ1-2; TRBD1 might be the D (5 bases). In germline, CDR1 is SGHTA, CDR2 FQGNSA. V dropped 5 bases and J dropped 7 bases, with 17 bases sitting between them. The CDR3 consists of 14 residues. CDR3 sequence reads: CASSLDSGVGGYTF. The CDR3 region has the DNA TGTGCCAGCAGCCTTGACAGTGGCGTGGGTGGCTACACCTTC.

This clonotype was seen more than once but under ten times. The chain recombines TRBV27 with TRBJ2-1; D remains ambiguous. Germline CDR1 is MNHEY and CDR2 is SMNVEV (reference sequence). The CDR3 length is 13 residues. V shed 6 bases and J shed 9 bases, with 15 bases lying between them. The DNA of the CDR3 is TGTGCCAGCAGCCACGACTTCCCCGGTGAGCAGTTCTTC. This encodes CASSHDFPGEQFF.

The rearrangement uses TRBV7-2 and TRBJ1-1; possibly TRBD1 for D (6 bases). The germline V and J ends were trimmed by 5 bases and 1 base, with 17 bases remaining between them. The germline V gene encodes CDR1 SGHTA and CDR2 FQGNSA. The CDR3 is made up of 16 amino acids. The CDR3 sequence: CASSVNRVGGNTEAFF. In DNA, the CDR3 is TGTGCCAGCAGCGTAAACAGGGTCGGAGGGAACACTGAAGCTTTCTTT.

The chain employs TRBV13 and TRBJ2-3, with TRBD1 identical over 9 bases. The ends lost 4 bases at V and 3 bases at J; junction bases unmatched: 8. This CDR3 has 16 amino acids. Germline lookup yields CDR1 PRHDT and CDR2 FYEKMQ (reference sequence). The CDR3 region has the DNA TGTGCCAGCAGCTCCGGACAGGGGAGGTTGACAGATACGCAGTATTTT. Translation gives CASSSGQGRLTDTQYF.

Many counts were recorded for this clonotype. The chain carries TRBV3-1 and TRBJ2-7; D not resolved. The germline V and J ends were trimmed by 1 base and 4 bases, with 5 bases remaining between them. Germline V gene sequence: CDR1 LGHDT, CDR2 YNNKEL (reference sequence). The CDR3 is made up of 12 amino acids. The CDR3 DNA is TGTGCCAGCAGCCAAGCGCGGTACGAGCAGTACTTC. Translation gives CASSQARYEQYF.

In this sample, this clonotype turned up a few times. The chain uses TRBV7-9 and TRBJ1-1, with a weak D call TRBD1 (6 bases). The CDR3 length is 16 residues. Trimming shortened V by 6 bases and J by 0 bases, and 17 bases separated the two germline ends. Per the germline V gene, CDR1 is SEHNR and CDR2 is FQNEAQ (reference sequence). Here the CDR3 DNA reads TGTGCCAGCAGTCCTTGGATGGGGGCCGTGAACACTGAAGCTTTCTTT. This sequence encodes CASSPWMGAVNTEAFF.

The table lists this clonotype with a few counts. The V and J genes are TRBV7-2 and TRBJ2-3; 14 bases line up with TRBD2. The CDR3 runs to 18 residues. J lost 1 base, V lost 4 bases, and 7 bases had no gene match. Germline CDR1 SGHTA, CDR2 FQGNSA. Written as DNA, the CDR3 is TGTGCCAGCAGCTCCGAGGGACTAGCGGGGGCCCGCACAGATACGCAGTATTTT. Translated: CASSSEGLAGARTDTQYF. Together with reference TRBV7-2 and TRBJ2-3, the CDR3 gives the full variable domain: GAGVSQSPSNKVTEKGKDVELRCDPISGHTALYWYRQSLGQGLEFLIYFQGNSAPDKSGLPSDRFSAERTGGSVSTLTIQRTQQEDSAVYLCASSSEGLAGARTDTQYFGPGTRLTVL.

The chain couples TRBV3-1 to TRBJ1-2; TRBD1 is a possible D gene (5 bases). CDR3 length: 13 residues. V was pared by 1 base and J by 6 bases, with 9 bases between. Germline V gene lookup returns CDR1 LGHDT and CDR2 YNNKEL (reference sequence). The CDR3 sequence is CASSQGGSNGYTF. The DNA for the CDR3 is TGTGCCAGCAGCCAAGGGGGCTCCAATGGCTACACCTTC.

V is TRBV6-1 and J is TRBJ2-5, with no clear D. With 8 bases removed from V and 5 bases from J, the gap between germline ends came to 21 bases. The germline gives CDR1 MNHNS, CDR2 SASEGT. The CDR3 length is 15 residues. CDR3 nucleotides: TGTGCCAGCCTCCCCCCGACAAGCCTGGTGGAGACCCAGTACTTC. Amino acid sequence: CASLPPTSLVETQYF.

The rearrangement joins TRBV4-3 to TRBJ2-2; TRBD1 agrees at 10 bases. CDR3 length equals 16 residues. The V gene's germline CDR1 is LGHNA and CDR2 YSLEER. Germline trimming cut 0 bases from V and 7 bases from J; bases unmatched to any gene: 5. The CDR3 bases are TGCGCCAGCAGCCAAGAGGGACAGGGGTTGGTCGGGGAGCTGTTTTTT. Its translation: CASSQEGQGLVGELFF.

The chain is built from TRBV11-3 and TRBJ1-1; D not certain. The V end lost 5 bases, the J end lost 1 base, and 14 bases lay between the germline ends. This CDR3 region has 15 residues. CDR1 and CDR2 (germline): SGHNT, YENEEA. CDR3 coding DNA: TGTGCCAGCAGCCTTAGTAGAGGGTGGAACACTGAAGCTTTCTTT. This gives the protein CASSLSRGWNTEAFF. Full variable domain (rest looked up from reference TRBV11-3 and TRBJ1-1): EAGVVQSPRYKIIEKKQPVAFWCNPISGHNTLYWYLQNLGQGPELLIRYENEEAVDDSQLPKDRFSAERLKGVDSTLKIQPAELGDSAVYLCASSLSRGWNTEAFFGQGTRLTVV.

This clonotype has a handful of counts. The CDR3 DNA reads as TGTGCCAGCAGCCCCGGACAGCTATTCTCCTACGAGCAGTACTTC. Its protein is CASSPGQLFSYEQYF. This chain uses TRBV7-2 with TRBJ2-7; possibly TRBD1 for D (6 bases). Trimming took off 5 bases at V and 0 bases at J, with 14 bases between the two ends. The CDR3 is made up of 15 amino acids. In germline, CDR1 is SGHTA, CDR2 FQGNSA. Complete variable domain (other parts from reference TRBV7-2 and TRBJ2-7): GAGVSQSPSNKVTEKGKDVELRCDPISGHTALYWYRQSLGQGLEFLIYFQGNSAPDKSGLPSDRFSAERTGGSVSTLTIQRTQQEDSAVYLCASSPGQLFSYEQYFGPGTRLTVT.

This clonotype was observed a few times. J is TRBJ2-7 and V is TRBV7-2; TRBD1 aligns across 7 bases. The V and J ends lost 5 bases and 3 bases, in that order; junction bases with no gene match: 7. From germline, CDR1 is SGHTA and CDR2 FQGNSA. CDR3 length: 14 amino acids. The CDR3 DNA reads TGTGCCAGCAGCCCCCGGCCAGGGGGCTACGAGCAGTACTTC. This codes for CASSPRPGGYEQYF.

The gene calls are TRBV24-1 and TRBJ2-4, with 8 bases identical to TRBD2. The assigned J gene may be wrong: the sequence end matches TRBJ2-7 better. Germline lookup yields CDR1 KGHDR and CDR2 SFDVKD. This CDR3 has 13 amino acids. CDR3 amino acids: CATSRGGRDEQYF. In DNA, the CDR3 is TGTGCCACCTCCCGGGGGGGCAGGGACGAGCAGTACTTC.

V gene TRBV12-3 or TRBV12-4 combines with J gene TRBJ1-5; 11 nucleotides match TRBD1. The trim removed 5 bases at V and 4 bases at J, leaving 10 bases unmatched. The CDR3 is made up of 17 amino acids. This CDR3 reads CASSLDRGPLPNQPQHF. The CDR3 nucleotides are TGTGCCAGCAGTCTGGACAGGGGGCCTTTACCTAATCAGCCCCAGCATTTT.

This clonotype was counted only a few times. This chain connects TRBV12-3 or TRBV12-4 to TRBJ2-3; D uncertain. CDR3 length: 15 residues. V gave up 3 bases and J gave up 3 bases, with 13 bases separating them. The CDR3 coding sequence is TGTGCCAGCAGTTTTGATAGGGCATCAACAGATACGCAGTATTTT. It encodes CASSFDRASTDTQYF.

This clonotype has more than one count but fewer than ten. The chain couples TRBV27 to TRBJ1-2; D is undetermined. This CDR3 is built from 15 residues. Trimming took off 7 bases at V and 8 bases at J, with 23 bases between the two ends. In germline, CDR1 is MNHEY, CDR2 SMNVEV (reference sequence). The DNA of the CDR3 is TGTGCCAGCAAGAACCTACGGACTGGGGAGTGGGGCTACACCTTC. This translates into CASKNLRTGEWGYTF.

This clonotype occurred a few times. This rearrangement joins TRBV6-6 to TRBJ1-2; TRBD1 matches 10 bases. With 2 bases clipped from V and 8 bases from J, the junction kept 8 bases outside the gene matches. From germline, CDR1 is MNHNY and CDR2 SVGAGI (reference sequence). The CDR3 contains 15 residues. CDR3 DNA: TGTGCCAGCAGTTACAGACAGGGGGCATTTTCGGGCTACACCTTC. Its translation: CASSYRQGAFSGYTF.

This clonotype was seen more than once but under ten times. The chain is built from TRBV6-1 and TRBJ2-5; possible D gene TRBD1, 5 bases. The CDR3 contains 14 residues. Germline-derived CDR1 and CDR2 are MNHNS and SASEGT. V lost 1 base and J 11 bases, leaving 17 bases between the germline ends. CDR3 loop: CASSEGTNYNEQYF. For the CDR3, the DNA is TGTGCCAGCAGTGAAGGGACAAACTACAATGAGCAGTACTTC.

This clonotype was picked up a small number of times. This chain connects TRBV4-1 to TRBJ2-2, with TRBD1 matching over 9 bases. Germline CDR1 MGHRA, CDR2 YSYEKL. The CDR3 contains 17 residues. V was clipped by 0 bases and J by 7 bases; unmatched bases: 9. CDR3 in amino acids: CASSQDGTGGLFGELFF. The CDR3, as DNA: TGCGCCAGCAGCCAAGATGGTACAGGGGGCCTATTCGGGGAGCTGTTTTTT.